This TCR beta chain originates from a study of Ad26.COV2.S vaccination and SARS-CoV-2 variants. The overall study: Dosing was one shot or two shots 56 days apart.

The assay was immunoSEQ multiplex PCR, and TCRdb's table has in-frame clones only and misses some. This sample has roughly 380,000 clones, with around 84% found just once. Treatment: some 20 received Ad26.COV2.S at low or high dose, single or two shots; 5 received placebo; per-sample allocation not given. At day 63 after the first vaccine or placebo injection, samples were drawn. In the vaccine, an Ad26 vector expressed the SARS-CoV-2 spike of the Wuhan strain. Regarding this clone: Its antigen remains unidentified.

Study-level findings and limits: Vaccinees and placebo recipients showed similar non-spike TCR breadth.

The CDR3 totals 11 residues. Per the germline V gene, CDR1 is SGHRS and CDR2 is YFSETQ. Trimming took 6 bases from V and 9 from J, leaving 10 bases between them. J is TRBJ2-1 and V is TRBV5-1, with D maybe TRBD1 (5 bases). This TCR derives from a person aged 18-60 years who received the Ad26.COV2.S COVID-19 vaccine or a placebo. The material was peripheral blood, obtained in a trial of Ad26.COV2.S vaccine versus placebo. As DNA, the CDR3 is TGCGCCAGCAAGACAGAAGTTGAGCAGTTCTTC. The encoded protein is CASKTEVEQFF.